A single sample gave rise to the 18 T cell receptor beta chains below, sequenced in a study of T cell clonality in common variable immunodeficiency. Study outcomes and limitations: Fewer deletions and N-nucleotide insertions were reportedly seen in common variable immunodeficiency TCR beta sequences.

The repertoire was sequenced with immunoSEQ multiplex PCR; TCRdb's copy has only in-frame clones and lacks some. The sample lists approximately 29,000 clones, none appearing once, the ten largest making up around 3.1%. These receptors are not linked to any known antigen. The sequenced sample consisted of peripheral blood mononuclear cells. These receptors were collected from a human donor with common variable immunodeficiency.

This clone came up a few times. The read terminates 3 residues before the CDR3 end, so the remaining end is supplied by the germline J gene. The rearrangement uses TRBV2 and TRBJ2-7, with 7 bases aligning to TRBD1. There are 14 residues in the CDR3. The germline V gene encodes CDR1 SNHLY and CDR2 FYNNEI. Trimming took 7 bases from V and 1 from J; bases not matched to a gene: 7. The CDR3 region is CASNLQGKSYEQYF. CDR3 DNA, as far as it was read: TGTGCCAGCAATTTACAGGGGAAATCCTACGAG.

This clone occurred a few times. The CDR3 end lies 3 residues beyond the end of the read and is filled in from the germline J gene. The V and J genes are TRBV2 and TRBJ2-7; D possibly corresponds to TRBD2 (5 bases). Trimming took off 7 bases at V and 0 bases at J, with 13 bases between the two ends. The germline gives CDR1 SNHLY, CDR2 FYNNEI. The CDR3 has 14 residues. The CDR3 bases that were read are TGTGCCAGCAAAGCCGAGGGTCCCTCCTACGAG. Translation: CASKAEGPSYE. The whole CDR3 protein reads CASKAEGPSYEQYF. The full variable domain, completed using reference TRBV2 and TRBJ2-7, is EPEVTQTPSHQVTQMGQEVILRCVPISNHLYFYWYRQILGQKVEFLVSFYNNEISEKSEIFDDQFSVERPDGSNFTLKIRSTKLEDSAMYFCASKAEGPSYEQYFGPGTRLTVT.

This clone was counted between two and nine times. The read ends 3 residues before the CDR3 terminus; that terminus is restored from the germline J gene. The chain links TRBV5-1 to TRBJ2-7, with 8 bases lining up with TRBD1. The germline V gene encodes CDR1 SGHRS and CDR2 YFSETQ. The CDR3 extends over 14 amino acids. J lost 5 bases, V lost 4 bases, and 8 bases had no gene match. The CDR3 protein is CASSTGQGIHEQYF. CDR3 DNA, as far as it was read: TGCGCCAGCAGCACCGGACAGGGTATCCACGAG.

Notes on this clone: From the germline J gene comes the end of the CDR3, since the read stops 3 residues before it. The chain combines TRBV7-8 with TRBJ2-1, with 13 bases matching TRBD2. After removal of 5 bases from V and 7 bases from J, the junction contained 5 bases not matched to a gene. The CDR3 runs to 15 residues. Germline CDR1 and CDR2: SGHVS and FQNEAQ. The CDR3 protein is CASSLGLAGENEQFF. Incomplete CDR3 DNA: TGTGCCAGCAGCCTCGGACTAGCGGGGGAGAATGAG.

This clone has more than one count but fewer than ten. Read data end 3 residues before the CDR3 end; the end is taken from the germline J gene. The V gene is TRBV18, the J gene TRBJ1-3; TRBD1 matches 8 bases. Germline CDR1 and CDR2: KGHSH and LQKENI. The CDR3 runs 16 residues. V shed 4 bases, J shed 0 bases, and the junction held 5 bases outside the gene matches. Partial CDR3 DNA: TGTGCCAGCTCACGGGGACAGGAGGCCTCTGGAAACACC. Translating gives CASSRGQEASGNT. The whole CDR3 reads CASSRGQEASGNTIYF. The variable domain in full, with the rest retrieved from reference TRBV18 and TRBJ1-3, is NAGVMQNPRHLVRRRGQEARLRCSPMKGHSHVYWYRQLPEEGLKFMVYLQKENIIDESGMPKERFSAEFPKEGPSILRIQQVVRGDSAAYFCASSRGQEASGNTIYFGEGSWLTVV.

This clone was recorded many times. The CDR3 goes on 3 residues after the read ends, and that part is filled in from the germline J gene. This chain links TRBV20-1 with TRBJ1-6; tentatively, D is TRBD1 (6 bases). Germline values: CDR1 DFQATT, CDR2 SNEGSKA (reference sequence). The V and J ends lost 6 bases and 5 bases respectively, with 14 bases between them. The CDR3 has 14 amino acids. CDR3 bases read: TGCAGTGCCCGGGGGGCCCCTGATAATTCACCC. Amino acids: CSARGAPDNSP. In full, the CDR3 reads CSARGAPDNSPLHF.

Of note for this clone: Sequencing ends 3 residues short of the CDR3 end; the germline J gene provides the rest. The rearrangement joins TRBV5-5 to TRBJ2-5; the D gene is possibly TRBD2 (6 bases). Germline lookup yields CDR1 SGHKS and CDR2 YYEKEE (reference sequence). V lost 1 base to trimming and J lost 1 base, with 8 bases between them. There are 14 residues in the CDR3. The sequenced CDR3 bases are TGTGCCAGCAGCTTGTGGAGGGGCCAAGAGACC. It codes for CASSLWRGQET. The full-length CDR3 reads as CASSLWRGQETQYF.

By its share, this clone is medium-sized (0.01 to 0.1%). Read sequence stops 3 residues before the CDR3 end, and the germline J gene provides the missing end. The chain carries TRBV7-2 and TRBJ2-7; 10 bases align to TRBD1. The CDR3 consists of 14 residues. Trimming at V came to 5 bases and at J to 3 bases, leaving 4 bases not matched to a gene. Germline lookup yields CDR1 SGHTA and CDR2 FQGNSA. Incomplete CDR3 DNA: TGTGCCAGCAGCCGGAGGACAGGGGGCTACGAG. It encodes CASSRRTGGYE. The whole CDR3 is CASSRRTGGYEQYF.

A note on this clone: A read error may explain this, as a much larger clone is one base away. The read ends 3 residues before the CDR3 terminus; that terminus is restored from the germline J gene. The chain employs TRBV7-9 and TRBJ1-1; 10 bases line up with TRBD1. V lost 4 bases and J lost 5; bases outside the gene matches: 4. This CDR3 has 14 residues. From germline, CDR1 is SEHNR and CDR2 FQNEAQ (reference sequence). CDR3 bases read: TGTGCCAGCAGCTCCCAGGACAGGGGGACTGAA. Its protein is CASSSQDRGTE. The CDR3 reads in full as CASSSQDRGTEAFF.

CDR3 bases read: TGTGCCAGTAGTCCGAGGCATCCCGGGACAATCCCGGGGAACACCGGGGAG. Translating it yields CASSPRHPGTIPGNTGE. The whole CDR3 reads CASSPRHPGTIPGNTGELFF. The rearrangement links TRBV19 to TRBJ2-2, with D tentatively TRBD1 (6 bases). The observed sequence ends 3 residues before the CDR3 terminus, with the missing tail filled in from the germline J gene. V lost 5 bases and J 1 base, leaving 26 bases between the germline ends. Per germline, CDR1 LNHDA and CDR2 SQIVND (reference sequence). CDR3 length equals 20 residues.

In its sample, this clone was seen many times. The sequenced fragment ends 3 residues before the CDR3 boundary, so the rest is inferred from the germline J gene. The J gene is TRBJ1-4, the V gene TRBV20-1; tentatively, D is TRBD1 (5 bases). V lost 0 bases and J lost 7, with 12 bases in between. Germline V gene data show CDR1 as DFQATT and CDR2 as SNEGSKA (reference sequence). This CDR3 has 14 amino acids. CDR3 loop: CSARDRGGVEKLFF. CDR3 DNA, as far as it was read: TGCAGTGCTAGAGATCGAGGAGGGGTTGAAAAA.

The table lists this clone with a few counts. Read coverage stops 3 residues before the CDR3 terminus; the germline J gene supplies the remainder. The rearrangement joins TRBV5-1 to TRBJ2-5; possibly TRBD2 for D (6 bases). In germline, CDR1 is SGHRS, CDR2 YFSETQ. This CDR3 contains 13 residues. Trimming shortened V by 0 bases and J by 3 bases, and 6 bases separated the two germline ends. CDR3 region: CASSLGGEETQYF. CDR3 bases read: TGCGCCAGCAGCTTGGGGGGGGAAGAGACC.

This clone was detected ten times or more. The read is 3 residues too short to cover the CDR3 end, so that end is filled in from the germline J gene. The rearrangement links TRBV7-2 to TRBJ1-1; weak D call: TRBD1 (5 bases). V was cut by 0 bases and J by 5 bases, with 13 bases left in between. The germline CDR1 and CDR2 sequences are SGHTA and FQGNSA. This CDR3 spans 15 amino acids. The CDR3 sequence is CASSLALLRGTEAFF. The CDR3 bases that were read are TGTGCCAGCAGCTTAGCCCTTCTACGGGGGACTGAA.

This clone was seen at least ten times. The DNA ends 3 residues before the CDR3 does, and the rest of the CDR3 is filled in from the germline J gene. The chain links TRBV20-1 to TRBJ2-7, with a tentative D call TRBD1 (6 bases). Trimming took off 5 bases at V and 0 bases at J, with 17 bases between the two ends. The germline CDR1 and CDR2 sequences are DFQATT and SNEGSKA (reference sequence). This CDR3 comprises 15 residues. CDR3 DNA, as far as it was read: TGCAGTGCTTACAAGTCAGGGGCCGGCTCCTACGAG. It translates to CSAYKSGAGSYE. In full, the CDR3 reads CSAYKSGAGSYEQYF.

Comments on this clone: The read comes to an end 3 residues before the CDR3 does, leaving the germline J gene to fill in the end. V usage is TRBV19 and J usage is TRBJ2-7, with D possibly matching TRBD2 (5 bases). The CDR3 has 13 amino acids. V was trimmed by 5 bases and J by 3 bases, leaving 11 bases between them. Per the germline V gene, CDR1 is LNHDA and CDR2 is SQIVND (reference sequence). The sequenced CDR3 bases are TGTGCCAGTAGTTCCGCCGGGGTCTACGAG. Translating gives CASSSAGVYE. The full CDR3 sequence reads CASSSAGVYEQYF.

By sample fraction, this clone is medium-sized. Sequencing ends 3 residues short of the CDR3 end; the germline J gene provides the rest. V usage is TRBV14 and J usage is TRBJ2-7, with 7 bases aligning to TRBD1. Germline V gene lookup returns CDR1 SGHDN and CDR2 FVKESK. The CDR3 is 15 amino acids. V lost 1 base to trimming and J lost 3 bases; unmatched junction nucleotides: 6. CDR3 bases read: TGTGCCAGCAGCCAAGCTTTGGCAGGGGGCTACGAG. This translates into CASSQALAGGYE. The CDR3 reads in full as CASSQALAGGYEQYF.

To note about this clone: Sequencing ends 3 residues short of the CDR3 end; the germline J gene provides the rest. The chain employs TRBV19 and TRBJ1-1; 7 bases fit TRBD1. The CDR3 has 13 residues. The V gene's germline CDR1 is LNHDA and CDR2 SQIVND (reference sequence). V lost 5 bases, J lost 5 bases, and 5 bases stayed unmatched. CDR3 loop: CASSHRGSTEAFF. The CDR3 bases that were read are TGTGCCAGTAGTCACAGGGGAAGTACTGAA.

Of note for this clone: The read comes to an end 3 residues before the CDR3 does, leaving the germline J gene to fill in the end. The chain links TRBV7-2 to TRBJ1-6; TRBD1 matches at 7 bases. V shed 2 bases and J 7 bases; nucleotides not matched to a gene: 5. This CDR3 is built from 15 residues. Germline V gives CDR1 SGHTA, CDR2 FQGNSA. CDR3 sequence: CASSLRQGDNSPLHF. CDR3 bases read: TGTGCCAGCAGCTTACGGCAGGGGGACAATTCACCC.